This T cell receptor (beta chain) was identified during a study of T cells in Graves' hyperthyroidism and ophthalmopathy. Study-level points and caveats: Most thyroid clonotypes expanded above 0.001 appeared in blood too.

Out of roughly 10 ml of fresh peripheral blood came the PBMCs. TCR beta CDR3 regions were amplified from RNA transcripts. TCR CDR3 regions were first amplified by RT-PCR with HTBI primers. TCRdb processed the multiplex PCR reads anew with MiXCR; each CDR3 protein has one entry. The repertoire consists of 300,000 or so distinct CDR3 sequences, with around a sixth occurring once and the leading ten covering around a third. Germline V gene data show CDR1 as LNHDA and CDR2 as SQIVND (reference sequence). The CDR3 loop spans 14 amino acids. Trimming cost V 5 bases and J 3 bases, with 13 bases left between them. On this clonotype: The antigen is undetermined.

Source material: blood. The source of this sequence is a man younger than 45 with Graves' hyperthyroidism. This rearrangement joins TRBV19 to TRBJ1-1, with D perhaps matching TRBD1 (5 bases). CDR3 sequence (DNA): TGTGCCAGTAGTTCCTTCACAGGAGACACTGAAGCTTTCTTT. Protein sequence: CASSSFTGDTEAFF.